The 28 T cell receptor beta chains below all came from one sample that was sequenced in a study of OX40 agonist ivuxolimab in advanced cancers. Assay used: immunoSEQ multiplex PCR; TCRdb lists only in-frame clones, some missing. The table includes 50,000 to 70,000 clones, 85% to 90% detected once. This specimen was CD4+ or CD8+ T cells sorted from blood, taken in a trial of the OX40 agonist ivuxolimab. Receptor source: an adult with an advanced solid tumor such as melanoma, head and neck, liver or kidney cancer.

The rearrangement joins TRBV19 to TRBJ2-7, with a weak D call TRBD1 (6 bases). The germline V gene encodes CDR1 LNHDA and CDR2 SQIVND (reference sequence). The CDR3 runs to 15 residues. Trimming pared 3 bases from V and 3 bases from J, leaving 15 bases between. CDR3 nucleotide sequence: TGTGCCAGTAGTATTAGGGGGACACATGTCTACGAGCAGTACTTC. It translates to CASSIRGTHVYEQYF. The complete variable domain, with remaining parts taken from reference TRBV19 and TRBJ2-7, reads DGGITQSPKYLFRKEGQNVTLSCEQNLNHDAMYWYRQDPGQGLRLIYYSQIVNDFQKGDIAEGYSVSREKKESFPLTVTSAQKNPTAFYLCASSIRGTHVYEQYFGPGTRLTVT.

The J gene is TRBJ2-1, the V gene TRBV27; 8 nucleotides agree with TRBD2. Germline CDR1 MNHEY, CDR2 SMNVEV (reference sequence). V was pared by 8 bases and J by 4 bases, with 7 bases of the junction left unmatched. The CDR3 consists of 14 residues. CDR3 region: CASSPSGGYNEQFF. As DNA, the CDR3 is TGTGCCAGCTCGCCCAGCGGGGGTTACAATGAGCAGTTCTTC.

This chain links TRBV7-9 with TRBJ1-5, with D perhaps matching TRBD1 (5 bases). V was pared by 5 bases and J by 3 bases, with 11 bases between. The CDR3 spans 14 residues. CDR1 is SEHNR and CDR2 is FQNEAQ in the germline V gene (reference sequence). CDR3 region: CASSGGDLNQPQHF. For the CDR3, the DNA is TGTGCCAGCAGCGGAGGGGATCTCAATCAGCCCCAGCATTTT.

This chain joins TRBV9 and TRBJ1-1; the D gene is possibly TRBD1 (5 bases). V lost 4 bases and J lost 4, with 11 bases in between. Germline assignment: CDR1 SGDLS and CDR2 YYNGEE. This CDR3 spans 13 amino acids. The CDR3 DNA sequence: TGTGCCAGCAGCCTGACAGCGTTCACTGAAGCTTTCTTT. This sequence encodes CASSLTAFTEAFF.

The chain combines TRBV15 with TRBJ2-1, with D perhaps given as TRBD1 or TRBD2 (5 bases each). Germline V gene data show CDR1 as LNHNV and CDR2 as YYDKDF (reference sequence). V was clipped by 0 bases and J by 12 bases, with 18 bases between them. The CDR3 has 15 residues. CDR3 nucleotide sequence: TGTGCCACCAGCAGAGAGTTAGCTGTGGGGACCGTGCAGTTCTTC. This translates into CATSRELAVGTVQFF.

The gene calls are TRBV6-5 and TRBJ2-7, with TRBD1 as a possible D gene (6 bases). V shed 6 bases and J shed 2 bases, with 17 bases lying between them. The length of the CDR3 is 15 residues. Germline-derived CDR1 and CDR2 are MNHEY and SVGAGI. CDR3 nucleotide sequence: TGTGCCAGCAGCTCCCCTCGACAGGTTCCCTACGAGCAGTACTTC. It translates to CASSSPRQVPYEQYF.

This chain uses TRBV7-7 with TRBJ2-3; unclear D gene. This CDR3 is 14 amino acids long. Germline CDR1 and CDR2: SSHAT and FNYEAQ (reference sequence). The germline V and J ends were trimmed by 1 base and 3 bases, with 8 bases remaining between them. The CDR3 here is CASSLGPPTDTQYF. The CDR3 DNA reads TGTGCCAGCAGCTTAGGGCCCCCAACAGATACGCAGTATTTT.

The chain recombines TRBV27 with TRBJ2-3; no clear D. V was pared by 0 bases and J by 6 bases, with 7 bases between. The germline gives CDR1 MNHEY, CDR2 SMNVEV (reference sequence). The CDR3 consists of 13 residues. Here the CDR3 DNA reads TGTGCCAGCAGTTTATCGGCGGTGGATACGCAGTATTTT. Translation gives CASSLSAVDTQYF.

For the CDR3, the DNA is TGTGCCAGCCCCCTAGCGGGGAAAAACAATGAGCAGTTCTTC. Translation gives CASPLAGKNNEQFF. V gene TRBV7-9 combines with J gene TRBJ2-1, with TRBD2 matching over 9 bases. The CDR3 is made up of 14 amino acids. The germline V gene encodes CDR1 SEHNR and CDR2 FQNEAQ (reference sequence). The ends lost 8 bases at V and 5 bases at J; junction bases unmatched: 7. The whole variable domain, remainder taken from reference TRBV7-9 and TRBJ2-1, is DTGVSQNPRHKITKRGQNVTFRCDPISEHNRLYWYRQTLGQGPEFLTYFQNEAQLEKSRLLSDRFSAERPKGSFSTLEIQRTEQGDSAMYLCASPLAGKNNEQFFGPGTRLTVL.

The chain employs TRBV7-9 and TRBJ2-7, with D uncertain. The CDR3 is made up of 18 amino acids. The ends were cut back, 2 bases at V and 0 bases at J, with 20 bases in the middle. Germline CDR1 and CDR2: SEHNR and FQNEAQ (reference sequence). CDR3 DNA: TGTGCCAGCAGCTTAACCTTCGGGCCCACGGCCCCCTCCTACGAGCAGTACTTC. It specifies CASSLTFGPTAPSYEQYF.

The V call is TRBV6-5, the J call TRBJ1-2, with D tentatively TRBD1 (6 bases). The CDR3 consists of 14 residues. V was clipped by 4 bases and J by 4 bases, with 13 bases between them. Germline V gives CDR1 MNHEY, CDR2 SVGAGI. The CDR3 region is CASSLQGGTYGYTF. The CDR3 region has the DNA TGTGCCAGCAGTTTACAGGGAGGGACCTATGGCTACACCTTC.

This clone was seen more than once but under ten times. This chain uses TRBV7-9 with TRBJ2-1; D unclear. The CDR3 is 12 residues long. Trimming stripped 4 bases from V and 7 bases from J, with 8 bases between. Germline V gives CDR1 SEHNR, CDR2 FQNEAQ (reference sequence). CDR3 nucleotide sequence: TGTGCCAGCAGCTCGAGCGCGAATGAGCAGTTCTTC. This codes for CASSSSANEQFF.

V and J are TRBV7-9 and TRBJ2-1; either TRBD1 or TRBD2 may supply D (7 bases each). V lost 3 bases and J 6 bases, leaving 18 bases between the germline ends. The CDR3 is 16 residues long. Germline lookup yields CDR1 SEHNR and CDR2 FQNEAQ (reference sequence). CDR3 in amino acids: CASSFQSARGGNEQFF. In DNA form, the CDR3 reads TGTGCCAGCAGCTTTCAGTCCGCCAGGGGGGGCAATGAGCAGTTCTTC.

This sequence joins TRBV25-1 and TRBJ2-5, with D unresolved. This CDR3 has 14 amino acids. Per the germline V gene, CDR1 is MGHDK and CDR2 is SYGVNS. V lost 5 bases and J lost 2, with 12 bases in between. The CDR3 DNA sequence: TGTGCCAGCAGTTTGAACAATTATCAAGAGACCCAGTACTTC. Translation: CASSLNNYQETQYF.

This rearrangement joins TRBV9 to TRBJ1-1, with 7 bases lining up with TRBD1. The germline CDR1 and CDR2 sequences are SGDLS and YYNGEE. The CDR3 has 16 residues. Trimming cost V 0 bases and J 5 bases; bases outside gene matches: 10. The CDR3 nucleotides read TGTGCCAGCAGCGTAGTACCAGTTGAGGGGGCTACTGAAGCTTTCTTT. It is translated as CASSVVPVEGATEAFF.

V and J are TRBV5-4 and TRBJ2-5, with 7 bases identical to TRBD2. The CDR3 consists of 12 residues. CDR1 and CDR2 from the germline V gene are SGHNT and YYREEE (reference sequence). The V gene end was trimmed by 3 bases and the J gene end by 4 bases; junction bases not matched to a gene: 0. CDR3 loop: CASSWGGETQYF. CDR3 nucleotide sequence: TGTGCCAGCAGCTGGGGGGGAGAGACCCAGTACTTC.

The chain recombines TRBV19 with TRBJ2-3; perhaps D is TRBD1 or TRBD2 (5 bases each). Germline-derived CDR1 and CDR2 are LNHDA and SQIVND (reference sequence). The length of the CDR3 is 14 residues. Trimming shortened V by 9 bases and J by 0 bases, and 13 bases separated the two germline ends. The CDR3: CASTWGSSTDTQYF. Written as DNA, the CDR3 is TGTGCCAGCACTTGGGGGTCCAGCACAGATACGCAGTATTTT.

V is TRBV5-8 and J is TRBJ2-2, with D unclear. CDR3 length equals 13 residues. Trimming took off 2 bases at V and 1 base at J, with 3 bases between the two ends. Per the germline V gene, CDR1 is SGHTS and CDR2 is YDEGEE. CDR3 nucleotide sequence: TGTGCCAGCAGCTTTGAGAACACCGGGGAGCTGTTTTTT. It specifies CASSFENTGELFF.

This clone appeared a single time. The genes are TRBV7-9 and TRBJ1-1; D is uncertain. The V end was cut by 4 bases, the J end by 1 base, with 16 bases between. CDR3 length: 16 residues. Germline CDR1 is SEHNR and CDR2 is FQNEAQ (reference sequence). This chain's CDR3 is CASSSFVGRANTEAFF. CDR3 nucleotides: TGTGCCAGCAGCTCTTTCGTCGGACGGGCGAACACTGAAGCTTTCTTT.

This clone is a singleton in its sample. The V call is TRBV7-9, the J call TRBJ2-7; tentative D call: TRBD1 (7 bases). CDR3 length equals 15 residues. CDR1 is SEHNR and CDR2 is FQNEAQ in the germline V gene (reference sequence). Trimming removed 5 bases from V and 4 bases from J, with 18 bases in between. The CDR3 is CASSQGGGVMYEQYF. The CDR3 bases are TGTGCCAGCAGCCAGGGGGGCGGGGTTATGTACGAGCAGTACTTC.

This clone was seen only a few times. The V call is TRBV13, the J call TRBJ1-1; 10 bases are shared with TRBD1. V lost 3 bases, J lost 11 bases, and 6 bases stayed unmatched. CDR1 and CDR2 from the germline V gene are PRHDT and FYEKMQ (reference sequence). This CDR3 comprises 13 residues. The DNA for the CDR3 is TGTGCCAGCAGCTTTACCCCGGGACAGGGGGCTTTCTTT. Its translation is CASSFTPGQGAFF.

The rearrangement uses TRBV28 and TRBJ1-4; no reliable D call. The V gene lost 5 bases and the J gene lost 8 bases, with 15 bases spanning the gap. Germline V gene sequence: CDR1 MDHEN, CDR2 SYDVKM. This CDR3 has 14 amino acids. The chain's CDR3 is CASSTDLALEKLFF. The DNA of the CDR3 is TGTGCCAGCAGTACCGATTTGGCGTTAGAAAAACTGTTTTTT.

As regards this clone: Other DNA sequences in the sample encode the same CDR3. The J gene is TRBJ1-1, the V gene TRBV4-1; D is uncertain. The CDR3 has 12 amino acids. Germline CDR1 MGHRA, CDR2 YSYEKL. Trimming removed 3 bases at V and 4 bases at J, with 6 bases between. CDR3 loop: CASSQVGTEAFF. CDR3 DNA sequence: TGCGCCAGCAGCCAGGTGGGCACTGAAGCTTTCTTT.

The table lists this clone with a count of one. The CDR3 loop reads CASSGPLGGVEKLFF. The CDR3 nucleotides are TGTGCCAGTAGTGGTCCCCTCGGGGGGGTTGAAAAACTGTTTTTT. This chain links TRBV19 with TRBJ1-4; tentative D call: TRBD1 (5 bases). This CDR3 comprises 15 residues. CDR1 and CDR2 (germline): LNHDA, SQIVND (reference sequence). Trimming shortened V by 5 bases and J by 7 bases, and 17 bases separated the two germline ends.

This sequence joins TRBV2 and TRBJ2-7; D is ambiguous. V was shortened by 2 bases and J by 3 bases, with 8 bases between the two germline ends. The germline V gene has CDR1 SNHLY and CDR2 FYNNEI. This CDR3 contains 13 residues. As DNA, the CDR3 is TGTGCCAGCAGTGAACCCTTGGTCTACGAGCAGTACTTC. This encodes CASSEPLVYEQYF.

The chain carries TRBV5-1 and TRBJ2-1; TRBD2 matches at 15 bases. The ends lost 3 bases at V and 7 bases at J; junction bases unmatched: 14. Germline CDR1 SGHRS, CDR2 YFSETQ. There are 19 residues in the CDR3. CDR3 DNA sequence: TGCGCCAGCAGCTCAGGTCTAGGACTAGCGGGGGGGCAAGGTAATGAGCAGTTCTTC. Its translation is CASSSGLGLAGGQGNEQFF. Full variable domain (remainder filled in from reference TRBV5-1 and TRBJ2-1): KAGVTQTPRYLIKTRGQQVTLSCSPISGHRSVSWYQQTPGQGLQFLFEYFSETQRNKGNFPGRFSGRQFSNSRSEMNVSTLELGDSALYLCASSSGLGLAGGQGNEQFFGPGTRLTVL.

A few counts support this clone. V and J are TRBV21-1 and TRBJ2-1. TRBV21-1 is a pseudogene segment. The CDR3 extends over 18 amino acids. This CDR3 reads CASSNEAPRLPNYNEQFF. CDR3 DNA: TGTGCCAGCAGCAACGAAGCCCCTCGGCTGCCGAACTACAATGAGCAGTTCTTC.

The chain joins TRBV5-1 to TRBJ2-5, with D perhaps TRBD2 (6 bases). The end of the DNA aligns better with TRBJ2-7, so the J call may be wrong. This CDR3 region has 16 residues. The germline V gene has CDR1 SGHRS and CDR2 YFSETQ. The DNA for the CDR3 is TGCGCCAGCACGTACGGGAGAATCCCATATCCCTACGAGCAGTACTTC. Protein sequence: CASTYGRIPYPYEQYF.